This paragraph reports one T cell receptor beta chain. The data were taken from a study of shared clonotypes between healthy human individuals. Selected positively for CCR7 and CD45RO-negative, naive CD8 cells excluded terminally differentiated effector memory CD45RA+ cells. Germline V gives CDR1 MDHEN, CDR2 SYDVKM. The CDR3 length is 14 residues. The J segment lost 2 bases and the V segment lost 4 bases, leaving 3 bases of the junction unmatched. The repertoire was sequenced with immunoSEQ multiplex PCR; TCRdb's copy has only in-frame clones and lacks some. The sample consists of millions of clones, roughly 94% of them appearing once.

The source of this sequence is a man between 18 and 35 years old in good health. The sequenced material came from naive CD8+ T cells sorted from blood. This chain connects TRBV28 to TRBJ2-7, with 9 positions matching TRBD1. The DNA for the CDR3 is TGTGCCAGCAGTTCGGGACAGGGCCCCTACGAGCAGTACTTC. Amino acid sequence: CASSSGQGPYEQYF.